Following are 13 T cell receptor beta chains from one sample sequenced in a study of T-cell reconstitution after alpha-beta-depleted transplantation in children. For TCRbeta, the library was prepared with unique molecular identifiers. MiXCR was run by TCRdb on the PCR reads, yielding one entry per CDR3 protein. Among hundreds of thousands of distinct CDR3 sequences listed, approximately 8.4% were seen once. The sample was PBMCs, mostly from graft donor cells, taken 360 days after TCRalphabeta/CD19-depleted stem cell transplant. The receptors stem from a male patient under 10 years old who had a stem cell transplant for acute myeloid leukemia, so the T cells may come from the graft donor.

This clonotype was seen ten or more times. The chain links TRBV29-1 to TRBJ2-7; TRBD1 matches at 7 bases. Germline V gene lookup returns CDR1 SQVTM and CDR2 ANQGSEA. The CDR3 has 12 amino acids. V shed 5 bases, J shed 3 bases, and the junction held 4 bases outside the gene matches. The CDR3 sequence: CSVTGQNYEQYF. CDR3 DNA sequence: TGCAGCGTTACGGGACAGAACTACGAGCAGTACTTC.

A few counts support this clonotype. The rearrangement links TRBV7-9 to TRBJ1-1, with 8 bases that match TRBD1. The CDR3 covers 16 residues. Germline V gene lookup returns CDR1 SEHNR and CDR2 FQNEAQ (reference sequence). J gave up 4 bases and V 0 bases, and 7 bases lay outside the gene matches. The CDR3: CASSLANRQGFTEAFF. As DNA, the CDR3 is TGTGCCAGCAGCTTAGCTAACAGACAGGGGTTCACTGAAGCTTTCTTT. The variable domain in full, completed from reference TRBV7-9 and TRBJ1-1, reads DTGVSQNPRHKITKRGQNVTFRCDPISEHNRLYWYRQTLGQGPEFLTYFQNEAQLEKSRLLSDRFSAERPKGSFSTLEIQRTEQGDSAMYLCASSLANRQGFTEAFFGQGTRLTVV.

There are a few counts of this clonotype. The CDR3 DNA reads TGCGCCAGCAGCTCGCCTCCGGACAGGTCCTTCGGTACGCAGTATTTT. Residues: CASSSPPDRSFGTQYF. This chain joins TRBV5-1 and TRBJ2-3, with TRBD1 matching over 7 bases. This CDR3 comprises 16 residues. V lost 3 bases to trimming and J lost 8 bases; unmatched junction nucleotides: 15. Germline lookup yields CDR1 SGHRS and CDR2 YFSETQ.

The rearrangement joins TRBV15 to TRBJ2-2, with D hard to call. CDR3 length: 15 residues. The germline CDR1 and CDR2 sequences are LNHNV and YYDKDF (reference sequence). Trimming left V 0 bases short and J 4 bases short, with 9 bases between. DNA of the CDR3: TGTGCCACCAGCAGAGATGAGGAGAGCACCGGGGAGCTGTTTTTT. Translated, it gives CATSRDEESTGELFF.

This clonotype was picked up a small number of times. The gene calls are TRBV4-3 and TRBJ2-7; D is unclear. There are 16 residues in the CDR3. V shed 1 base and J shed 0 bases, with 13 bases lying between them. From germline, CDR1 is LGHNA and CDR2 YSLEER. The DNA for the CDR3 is TGCGCCAGCAGCCAAGGGCATCGGACGGGCTCCTACGAGCAGTACTTC. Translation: CASSQGHRTGSYEQYF.

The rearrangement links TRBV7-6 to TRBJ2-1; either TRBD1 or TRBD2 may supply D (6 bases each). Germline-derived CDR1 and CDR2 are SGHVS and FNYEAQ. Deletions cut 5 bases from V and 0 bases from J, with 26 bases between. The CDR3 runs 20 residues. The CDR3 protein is CASSPLRGTASPSSYNEQFF. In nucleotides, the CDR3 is TGTGCCAGCAGCCCTTTAAGGGGGACTGCAAGTCCTAGCTCCTACAATGAGCAGTTCTTC. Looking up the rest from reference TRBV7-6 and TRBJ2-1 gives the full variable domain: GAGVSQSPRYKVTKRGQDVALRCDPISGHVSLYWYRQALGQGPEFLTYFNYEAQQDKSGLPNDRFSAERPEGSISTLTIQRTEQRDSAMYRCASSPLRGTASPSSYNEQFFGPGTRLTVL.

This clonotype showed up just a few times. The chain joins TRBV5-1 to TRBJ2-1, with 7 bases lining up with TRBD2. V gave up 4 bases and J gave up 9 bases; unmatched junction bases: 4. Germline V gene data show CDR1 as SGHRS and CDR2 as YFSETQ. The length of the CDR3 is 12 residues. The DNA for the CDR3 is TGCGCCAGCAGCGGGAGGGCCACTGAGCAGTTCTTC. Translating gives CASSGRATEQFF. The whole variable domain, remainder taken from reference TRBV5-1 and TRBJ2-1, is KAGVTQTPRYLIKTRGQQVTLSCSPISGHRSVSWYQQTPGQGLQFLFEYFSETQRNKGNFPGRFSGRQFSNSRSEMNVSTLELGDSALYLCASSGRATEQFFGPGTRLTVL.

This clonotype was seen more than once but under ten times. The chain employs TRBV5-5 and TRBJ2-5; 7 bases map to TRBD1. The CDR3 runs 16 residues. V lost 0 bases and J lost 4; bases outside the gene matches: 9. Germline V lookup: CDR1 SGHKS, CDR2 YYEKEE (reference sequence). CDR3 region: CASSLVRVTGRETQYF. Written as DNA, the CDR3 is TGTGCCAGCAGCTTGGTCCGTGTGACAGGGCGAGAGACCCAGTACTTC.

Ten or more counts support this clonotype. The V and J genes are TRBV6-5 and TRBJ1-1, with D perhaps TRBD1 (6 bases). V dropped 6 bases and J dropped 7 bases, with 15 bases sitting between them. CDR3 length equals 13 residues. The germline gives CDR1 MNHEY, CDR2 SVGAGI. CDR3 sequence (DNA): TGTGCCAGCAGCCCCGTTCAGGGGAGTGAAGCTTTCTTT. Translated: CASSPVQGSEAFF.

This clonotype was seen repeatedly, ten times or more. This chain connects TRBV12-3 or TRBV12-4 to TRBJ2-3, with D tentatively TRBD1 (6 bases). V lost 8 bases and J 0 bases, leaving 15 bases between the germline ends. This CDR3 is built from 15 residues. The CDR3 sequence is CASSRTATSTDTQYF. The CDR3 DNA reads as TGTGCCAGCTCCCGGACAGCAACTAGCACAGATACGCAGTATTTT.

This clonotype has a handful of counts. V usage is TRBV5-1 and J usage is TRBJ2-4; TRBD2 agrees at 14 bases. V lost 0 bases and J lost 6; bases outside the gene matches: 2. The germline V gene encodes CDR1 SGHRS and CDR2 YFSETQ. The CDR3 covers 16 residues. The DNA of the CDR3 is TGCGCCAGCAGCTTGGCCGGACTAGCGGGGGGAAACATTCAGTACTTC. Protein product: CASSLAGLAGGNIQYF.

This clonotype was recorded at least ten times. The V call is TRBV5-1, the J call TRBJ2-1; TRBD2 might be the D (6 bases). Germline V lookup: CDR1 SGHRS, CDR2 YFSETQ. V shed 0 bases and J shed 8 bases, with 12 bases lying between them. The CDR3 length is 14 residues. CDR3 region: CASSLAFRDYEQFF. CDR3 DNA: TGCGCCAGCAGCTTGGCTTTCCGGGACTATGAGCAGTTCTTC.

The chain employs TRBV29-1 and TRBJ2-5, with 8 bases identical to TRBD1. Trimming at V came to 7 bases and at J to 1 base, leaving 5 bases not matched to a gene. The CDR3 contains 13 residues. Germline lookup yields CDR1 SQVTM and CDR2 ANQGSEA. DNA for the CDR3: TGCAGCGCTGACAGGGGAATCCAAGAGACCCAGTACTTC. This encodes CSADRGIQETQYF.